One and the same sample provided the 25 T cell receptor beta chains below, sequenced in a study of early stage breast cancer tumors. The assay was immunoSEQ multiplex PCR, and TCRdb's table has in-frame clones only and misses some. The data show more than 60,000 clones, with roughly 80% seen just once and under 3.5% held by the top ten. Sequencing was carried out using blood. The receptor set was obtained from a person between 55 and 69 years old with breast cancer.

This clone was recorded once. The chain couples TRBV27 to TRBJ1-3, with 9 bases fitting TRBD1. Germline lookup yields CDR1 MNHEY and CDR2 SMNVEV (reference sequence). This CDR3 contains 19 residues. V shed 3 bases and J 2 bases; nucleotides not matched to a gene: 14. The CDR3 region is CASSLQIHETGGTGNTIYF. The CDR3 nucleotides read TGTGCCAGCAGTTTGCAAATTCATGAGACAGGGGGTACTGGAAACACCATATATTTT.

The chain is built from TRBV2 and TRBJ2-5; D uncertain. The J call may be faulty, since TRBJ2-7 better matches the DNA end. In germline, CDR1 is SNHLY, CDR2 FYNNEI. This CDR3 is 12 amino acids long. The DNA for the CDR3 is TGTGCCAGCGGGCAGCAGCGCGCCGAGCAGTACTTC. This gives the protein CASGQQRAEQYF.

The chain is built from TRBV6-5 and TRBJ1-5; possibly TRBD1 for D (5 bases). CDR3 size: 14 residues. CDR1 MNHEY and CDR2 SVGAGI come from the germline V gene. V was pared by 2 bases and J by 2 bases, with 7 bases between. In nucleotides, the CDR3 is TGTGCCAGCAGTTACAGGGGTGGCAATCAGCCCCAGCATTTT. Its protein is CASSYRGGNQPQHF.

In DNA, the CDR3 is TGTGCCAGCTCACCTGGGGGGCAGGGTGAGCAGTTCTTC. Translation gives CASSPGGQGEQFF. The V gene is TRBV18, the J gene TRBJ2-1; D could derive from TRBD1 or TRBD2 (6 bases each). Trimming took 3 bases from V and 9 from J, leaving 12 bases between them. Germline values: CDR1 KGHSH, CDR2 LQKENI. The CDR3 has 13 amino acids.

The chain employs TRBV6-1 and TRBJ2-7, with a tentative D call TRBD1 (5 bases). Germline V CDR1 and CDR2: MNHNS, SASEGT. Trimming took off 1 base at V and 3 bases at J, with 13 bases between the two ends. This CDR3 has 15 amino acids. The chain's CDR3 is CASSEGKQERYEQYF. CDR3 nucleotides: TGTGCCAGCAGTGAAGGGAAACAGGAACGCTACGAGCAGTACTTC.

The J gene is TRBJ1-2, the V gene TRBV19; maybe TRBD1 (5 bases). Trimming cost V 4 bases and J 2 bases, with 14 bases left between them. Germline V gene sequence: CDR1 LNHDA, CDR2 SQIVND (reference sequence). This CDR3 region has 15 residues. The CDR3 sequence is CASSTHREGNYGYTF. The CDR3 coding sequence is TGTGCCAGTAGTACCCATCGTGAGGGGAACTATGGCTACACCTTC.

The V gene is TRBV6-5, the J gene TRBJ2-7; TRBD2 agrees at 10 bases. Losses at the gene ends were 2 bases for V and 6 bases for J; bases not matched to a gene: 10. The CDR3 totals 16 residues. Germline V gives CDR1 MNHEY, CDR2 SVGAGI. CDR3 amino acids: CASSYLGGAGGREQYF. In DNA, the CDR3 is TGTGCCAGCAGTTACCTGGGGGGAGCGGGGGGGCGCGAGCAGTACTTC.

Only one count was recorded for this clone. This sequence joins TRBV21-1 and TRBJ2-1; the table names TRBD2, a call not compared with the DNA. TRBV21-1 is classified as a pseudogene. This CDR3 spans 18 amino acids. CDR3 region: CASSPLGLAGGPNNEQFF. The CDR3, as DNA: TGTGCCAGCAGCCCCTTGGGACTAGCGGGGGGACCAAACAATGAGCAGTTCTTC.

The chain is built from TRBV2 and TRBJ1-6; a weak D match, TRBD1 (5 bases). The CDR3 runs to 13 residues. V was cut by 4 bases and J by 9 bases, with 10 bases left in between. The V gene's germline CDR1 is SNHLY and CDR2 FYNNEI. The CDR3 is CASSVGLGSPLHF. In nucleotides, the CDR3 is TGTGCCAGCAGTGTGGGACTTGGTTCACCCCTCCACTTT.

The count of this clone is one. The V call is TRBV5-6, the J call TRBJ2-3; possible D gene TRBD2, 6 bases. V shed 1 base and J shed 2 bases, with 8 bases lying between them. Germline V gives CDR1 SGHDT, CDR2 YYEEEE. This CDR3 is 14 amino acids long. As DNA, the CDR3 is TGTGCCAGCAGCTTGTCTAGCGCCACAGATACGCAGTATTTT. This encodes CASSLSSATDTQYF.

V gene TRBV6-4 combines with J gene TRBJ2-3; 8 positions match TRBD2. The CDR3 consists of 17 residues. The V gene's germline CDR1 is MRHNA and CDR2 SNTAGT. The V gene end was trimmed by 0 bases and the J gene end by 3 bases; junction bases not matched to a gene: 8. The CDR3 reads CASSDSGARGATDTQYF. CDR3 nucleotide sequence: TGTGCCAGCAGTGACTCGGGTGCGCGGGGGGCTACAGATACGCAGTATTTT.

The J gene is TRBJ2-7, the V gene TRBV19, with D possibly TRBD1 on 5 matching bases. From germline, CDR1 is LNHDA and CDR2 SQIVND (reference sequence). The CDR3 is made up of 14 amino acids. V lost 10 bases and J lost 2, with 18 bases in between. The CDR3 sequence: CATTPPLGPYEQYF. The CDR3 region has the DNA TGTGCCACCACCCCTCCTTTGGGGCCCTACGAGCAGTACTTC.

This chain connects TRBV18 to TRBJ2-3, with TRBD2 matching 8 bases. CDR1 and CDR2 from the germline V gene are KGHSH and LQKENI. The CDR3 has 17 amino acids. Trimming at V came to 1 base and at J to 8 bases, leaving 14 bases not matched to a gene. The CDR3 DNA reads as TGTGCCAGCTCACCACGAATTGCAAGCGGGAGTTCGCGTACGCAGTATTTT. It yields the protein CASSPRIASGSSRTQYF.

For this clone: Different DNA sequences within this sample yield the same CDR3. The chain recombines TRBV30 with TRBJ1-1; weak D call: TRBD1 (6 bases). This CDR3 contains 13 residues. CDR1 and CDR2 from the germline V gene are GTSNPN and SVGIG (reference sequence). V was clipped by 0 bases and J by 1 base, with 6 bases between them. This CDR3 reads CAWSVQGNTEAFF. Here the CDR3 DNA reads TGTGCCTGGAGTGTACAGGGGAACACTGAAGCTTTCTTT.

The gene calls are TRBV28 and TRBJ1-5; 8 bases map to TRBD1. Losses at the gene ends were 6 bases for V and 1 base for J; bases not matched to a gene: 5. This CDR3 region has 15 residues. Germline assignment: CDR1 MDHEN and CDR2 SYDVKM. CDR3 loop: CASSHTGGSNQPQHF. The CDR3 nucleotides are TGTGCCAGCAGCCATACAGGGGGAAGCAATCAGCCCCAGCATTTT.

In its sample, this clone was seen a few times. The chain has TRBV6-5 and TRBJ1-5; D ambiguous. Trimming cost V 10 bases and J 2 bases, with 12 bases left between them. CDR1 is MNHEY, CDR2 SVGAGI, per germline. This CDR3 region has 13 residues. The CDR3 sequence is CATGRSGNQPQHF. CDR3 in DNA: TGTGCCACGGGAAGGTCGGGCAATCAGCCCCAGCATTTT.

This clone has more than one count but fewer than ten. The chain employs TRBV7-8 and TRBJ1-5; a possible D gene is TRBD1 (5 bases). The germline V gene encodes CDR1 SGHVS and CDR2 FQNEAQ. The CDR3 has 15 amino acids. The V and J ends lost 7 bases and 4 bases respectively, with 17 bases between them. The CDR3: CASTSGTRRNQPQHF. The DNA of the CDR3 is TGTGCCAGCACCTCCGGGACGAGAAGAAATCAGCCCCAGCATTTT. The variable domain in full, with the rest retrieved from reference TRBV7-8 and TRBJ1-5, is GAGVSQSPRYKVAKRGQDVALRCDPISGHVSLFWYQQALGQGPEFLTYFQNEAQLDKSGLPSDRFFAERPEGSVSTLKIQRTQQEDSAVYLCASTSGTRRNQPQHFGDGTRLSIL.

In its sample, this clone was seen once. The chain uses TRBV29-1 and TRBJ2-1; 12 bases are shared with TRBD2. From germline, CDR1 is SQVTM and CDR2 ANQGSEA. The CDR3 is 13 residues long. J was trimmed by 9 bases and V by 5 bases; bases with no gene match: 5. The CDR3 DNA reads TGCAGCGTTCGCCTAGCGGGAGGGGGTGAGCAGTTCTTC. As protein: CSVRLAGGGEQFF.

This chain links TRBV27 with TRBJ2-7; D perhaps matches TRBD1 (5 bases). CDR3 length: 13 amino acids. Trimming stripped 3 bases from V and 3 bases from J, with 9 bases between. Germline V gives CDR1 MNHEY, CDR2 SMNVEV (reference sequence). CDR3: CASSFAQDYEQYF. CDR3 bases: TGTGCCAGCAGTTTTGCACAGGACTACGAGCAGTACTTC.

The chain couples TRBV28 to TRBJ2-7; TRBD2 matches 9 bases. CDR3 length: 15 amino acids. With V trimmed by 1 base and J by 6 bases, 7 bases remained unmatched. CDR1 MDHEN and CDR2 SYDVKM come from the germline V gene. CDR3 sequence (DNA): TGTGCCAGCAGTTTATCTGGGCTAGCGGGACGCGAGCAGTACTTC. Translating gives CASSLSGLAGREQYF.

The chain uses TRBV18 and TRBJ2-1; TRBD2 is a possible D gene (6 bases). V was trimmed by 0 bases and J by 8 bases, leaving 11 bases between them. Germline V CDR1 and CDR2: KGHSH, LQKENI. The CDR3 loop spans 14 amino acids. For the CDR3, the DNA is TGTGCCAGCTCACCACCGTCTAGCGCAGATGAGCAGTTCTTC. It encodes CASSPPSSADEQFF.

V is TRBV27 and J is TRBJ2-5; TRBD1 or TRBD2 may be the D gene (5 bases each). This CDR3 contains 17 residues. In germline, CDR1 is MNHEY, CDR2 SMNVEV (reference sequence). V gave up 0 bases and J gave up 2 bases, with 16 bases separating them. In nucleotides, the CDR3 is TGTGCCAGCAGTTTATCACTTCACCGGGGCCTTCAAGAGACCCAGTACTTC. It codes for CASSLSLHRGLQETQYF.

The chain employs TRBV5-1 and TRBJ2-7; the match to TRBD2 covers 10 bases. Germline trimming cut 0 bases from V and 0 bases from J; bases unmatched to any gene: 6. This CDR3 is 17 amino acids long. Germline loops: CDR1 SGHRS, CDR2 YFSETQ. As DNA, the CDR3 is TGCGCCAGCAGCTTGGCTAGCGGGGGCCTAAGCTCCTACGAGCAGTACTTC. Translating gives CASSLASGGLSSYEQYF.

The CDR3 DNA sequence: TGTGCCAGCAGCTTATTACCTAGGGGGCACAATGAGCAGTTCTTC. This encodes CASSLLPRGHNEQFF. The chain recombines TRBV11-2 with TRBJ2-1, with 7 bases that match TRBD1. The CDR3 is 15 amino acids. Germline V gene sequence: CDR1 SGHAT, CDR2 FQNNGV. V dropped 2 bases and J dropped 5; count of bases not matched to a gene: 6.

This chain joins TRBV19 and TRBJ1-5; D is possibly TRBD1 (6 bases). CDR1 and CDR2 from the germline V gene are LNHDA and SQIVND (reference sequence). V was cut by 7 bases and J by 1 base, with 20 bases left in between. This CDR3 has 17 residues. Written as DNA, the CDR3 is TGTGCCAGTACCCTCTTTGTGGGAGGGGGAAGCAATCAGCCCCAGCATTTT. This sequence encodes CASTLFVGGGSNQPQHF.